The rows below give T cell receptor beta chains drawn from one sample of a study of shared clonotypes between healthy human individuals. The data were produced by immunoSEQ multiplex PCR, yet TCRdb's version contains in-frame clones alone and is incomplete. The sample includes about 800,000 clones, approximately 96% of them seen just once. Source material: naive CD8+ T cells sorted from blood. Receptors originate from a man aged 25-40 years in good health. The CDR3 runs from the conserved cysteine through the conserved F or W. Fields, in order: V gene, clone size, J gene, D gene, CDR3 DNA, CDR3 protein. A D gene is named only where the DNA matches it firmly. Only part of the rows carry a size: once, few, many, or a class if the clone is expanded.

TRBV28	-	TRBJ2-1	TRBD1	TGTGCCAGCAGCATCAGGGGGCGATACAATGAGCAGTTCTTC	CASSIRGRYNEQFF
TRBV7-9	-	TRBJ2-7	-	TGTGCCAGCAGCTTAGGTCCTGACTACGAGCAGTACTTC	CASSLGPDYEQYF
TRBV28	-	TRBJ2-3	-	TGTGCCAGCAGTCCCCTTTCGGGGACCACAGATACGCAGTATTTT	CASSPLSGTTDTQYF
TRBV27	once	TRBJ2-1	TRBD2	TGTGCCAGCAGGATACTAGCGGGAGAACGAGAGCAGTTCTTC	CASRILAGEREQFF
TRBV27	-	TRBJ1-2	-	TGTGCCAGCAGTTCGCAGGGACCATATGGCTACACCTTC	CASSSQGPYGYTF
TRBV5-4	-	TRBJ2-3	-	TGTGCCAGCAGCTTGCCCACTAGAACAGATACGCAGTATTTT	CASSLPTRTDTQYF
TRBV7-6	-	TRBJ1-2	-	TGTGCCAGCAGCCCCGGTGACGGGGTCGGCCCTGGCTACACCTTC	CASSPGDGVGPGYTF
TRBV27	-	TRBJ2-3	TRBD2	TGTGCCAGCAGCCGCACTAGCGGGTTCACAGATACGCAGTATTTT	CASSRTSGFTDTQYF
TRBV10-3	-	TRBJ2-1	-	TGTGCCATCAGTGAGTCTACTAATGAGCAGTTCTTC	CAISESTNEQFF
TRBV5-1	once	TRBJ2-7	TRBD2	TGCGCCAGCAGCGCGATAGCGGGAGAAGGGTACGAGCAGTACTTC	CASSAIAGEGYEQYF
TRBV5-1	-	TRBJ2-1	-	TGCGCCAGCAGCCCAGTGGACAGCAGCAATGAGCAGTTCTTC	CASSPVDSSNEQFF
TRBV28	-	TRBJ1-2	TRBD1	TGTGCCAGCAGTTTGGTAGGGACAGGCTATGGCTACACCTTC	CASSLVGTGYGYTF
TRBV5-6	-	TRBJ2-5	-	TGTGCCAGCAGCCCTGATTTGTTTCAAGAGACCCAGTACTTC	CASSPDLFQETQYF
TRBV7-7	once	TRBJ2-5	TRBD2	TGTGCTAGCAGCCCAATTCGAACGGGACTAGCGGGACTGGAGACCCAGTACTTC	CASSPIRTGLAGLETQYF
TRBV18	-	TRBJ2-3	-	TGTGCCAGCTCACCATACCAGCCTCCTTTCCCCTTCCTTGGCACAGATACGCAGTATTTT	CASSPYQPPFPFLGTDTQYF
TRBV28	-	TRBJ2-1	TRBD2	TGTGCCAGCAGTTCCGGGACTAGCGGCCTCAGCTCCTACAATGAGCAGTTCTTC	CASSSGTSGLSSYNEQFF
TRBV2	-	TRBJ2-5	-	TGTGCCAGCAAACGGACAGCCCAAGAGACCCAGTACTTC	CASKRTAQETQYF
TRBV11-2	-	TRBJ2-7	-	TGTGCCAGCAGCTTAGATTTGGATCAGGTCTCCCTCGTCTCCTACGAGCAGTACTTC	CASSLDLDQVSLVSYEQYF
TRBV27	-	TRBJ1-1	-	TGTGCCAGCAGTTATAATGGGGCGGGGACTGAAGCTTTCTTT	CASSYNGAGTEAFF
TRBV27	-	TRBJ2-1	-	TGTGCCAGCAGTTCCCATATCGCTGGCGGCTCCTACAATGAGCAGTTCTTC	CASSSHIAGGSYNEQFF
TRBV6-1	-	TRBJ1-5	TRBD1	TGTGCCAGCAGACCCGGGACAGGGGGCAATCAGCCCCAGCATTTT	CASRPGTGGNQPQHF
TRBV27	-	TRBJ2-1	-	TGTGCCAGCAGTTTATCGACCAAGGGGGGTACCTACAATGAGCAGTTCTTC	CASSLSTKGGTYNEQFF
TRBV9	-	TRBJ2-2	TRBD2	TGTGCCAGCAGCCCCGGGGGGTCCGATACCGGGGAGCTGTTTTTT	CASSPGGSDTGELFF
TRBV7-8	-	TRBJ2-1	TRBD1	TGTGCCAGCAGCTCCTCCGGGACAGGGCATTCGCAGTTCTTC	CASSSSGTGHSQFF
TRBV11-2	-	TRBJ2-3	TRBD1	TGTGCCAGCAGCTCCCACAGGGGGAACACAGATACGCAGTATTTT	CASSSHRGNTDTQYF
TRBV5-6	-	TRBJ2-5	-	TGTGCCAGCAGCTTGGACAAGGGCGGGACCCAGTACTTC	CASSLDKGGTQYF
TRBV30	-	TRBJ2-7	TRBD1	TGTGCCTGGAGTGCTGGGACAGGGGGCGGCTACGAGCAGTACTTC	CAWSAGTGGGYEQYF
TRBV18	-	TRBJ2-3	TRBD2	TGTGCCAGCTCACCAGGACTAGCGGGGTCAGATACGCAGTATTTT	CASSPGLAGSDTQYF
TRBV7-9	-	TRBJ1-5	-	TGTGCCAGCAGCCCGTCCGGGACAAGGAATCAGCCCCAGCATTTT	CASSPSGTRNQPQHF
TRBV29-1	-	TRBJ2-1	-	TGCAGCGTTGAAATCCAGCGGGCCTACAATGAGCAGTTCTTC	CSVEIQRAYNEQFF
TRBV29-1	-	TRBJ2-7	TRBD1	TGCAGCGTCAGTTTGACGGGACAGGGAAACACCTACGAGCAGTACTTC	CSVSLTGQGNTYEQYF
TRBV6-1	-	TRBJ2-7	TRBD2	TGTGCCAGCAGTGAGATACCCCCGGGACTAGCGGACTACGAGCAGTACTTC	CASSEIPPGLADYEQYF
TRBV4-1	-	TRBJ2-1	-	TGCGCCAGCAGTAGGGAGCTGGACTCCTACAATGAGCAGTTCTTC	CASSRELDSYNEQFF
TRBV30	-	TRBJ2-7	-	TGTGCCTGGAGTGTACACGGAGGGTACAGGCCGTACTTC	CAWSVHGGYRPYF
TRBV7-9	-	TRBJ1-4	-	TGTGCCAGCAGCCGAGGCAGTCCAACTAATGAAAAACTGTTTTTT	CASSRGSPTNEKLFF
TRBV28	once	TRBJ1-3	-	TGTGCCAGCAGTTTAGGGGGGCTGGGAAACACCATATATTTT	CASSLGGLGNTIYF
TRBV27	-	TRBJ1-1	-	TGTGCCAGCAGCCAAGGACCTAGACGGGAAGCTTTCTTT	CASSQGPRREAFF
TRBV27	once	TRBJ2-7	-	TGTGCCAGCAGTACCCGGGGGAGTGAGCAGTACTTC	CASSTRGSEQYF
TRBV9	-	TRBJ2-1	-	TGTGCCAGCAGCGGACCTCTAGCCTACAATGAGCAGTTCTTC	CASSGPLAYNEQFF
TRBV6-5	-	TRBJ2-2	-	TGTGCCAGCAGTTACGCTACTGGACAGTTGCACGGGGAGCTGTTTTTT	CASSYATGQLHGELFF
TRBV7-6	-	TRBJ2-1	TRBD2	TGTGCCAGCAGCCGATTGGCGGGAGGGCCCAACAATGAGCAGTTCTTC	CASSRLAGGPNNEQFF
TRBV19	-	TRBJ2-1	-	TGTGCCAGTAGTAATACTCCCGACAATGAGCAGTTCTTC	CASSNTPDNEQFF
TRBV27	-	TRBJ2-7	TRBD2	TGTGCCAGCAGCTTGGCAAGGACTAGTAACGAGCAGTACTTC	CASSLARTSNEQYF